This T cell receptor beta chain was observed in a study of blood T cell repertoires in COVID-19. Study in general: The study drew acute and convalescent COVID-19 samples from the United States, Italy and Spain. T cells, B-cell-depleted T cells, or PBMCs supplied cDNA or gDNA.

The germline CDR1 and CDR2 sequences are ENHRY and SYGVKD. Trimming removed 3 bases at V and 8 bases at J, with 16 bases between. The CDR3 is 14 residues long. Source study methods: Using reference gene primer amplification, nucleated cell counts were estimated. TCRdb's copy holds only in-frame clones and misses some; the assay was immunoSEQ multiplex PCR. V and J calls and clone size are copied from that table; D and trimming were computed from the DNA. The sample consists of over 300,000 clones, 85% to 90% of them appearing once. The chain couples TRBV10-3 to TRBJ1-1; D is perhaps TRBD1 (5 bases). The material sequenced was PBMCs or T cells enriched from blood (not recorded which). The TCR originated in a woman in her twenties or thirties with acute COVID-19. CDR3 sequence reads: CAISDGMGPSEAFF. The CDR3 region has the DNA TGTGCCATCAGTGATGGTATGGGGCCCTCGGAAGCTTTCTTT.